The sequence of this T cell receptor beta chain was determined in a study of blood T cell repertoires in COVID-19 (dated by TCRdb to 2018 to 2021). A note on the overall study: The collaborator samples originated in the United States, Italy and Spain and spanned the acute and convalescent phases of COVID-19. The material from the prospective study consisted of cDNA or gDNA derived from T cells, B-cell-depleted T cells, or PBMCs. A freely available public database, intended as a resource for researchers studying the immune response to SARS-CoV-2, is where the repertoires were released. The sample metadata nearly always contained a de-identified subject ID, COVID-19 status, age in years and sex. Samples were obtained from the ongoing ImmuneRACE study (first 160 participants) and from 1,200 or so subjects provided by 6 global collaborators. Deeply sampled blood TCRbeta repertoires from subjects exposed to, actively infected with, or recovered from COVID-19 were included in the dataset. Where available, HLA class I and class II types were obtained from metadata supplied by the sample provider rather than from assay-based typing. What the study reported, not specific to this receptor: The amount of clinical and demographic metadata varied by source and participant and was provided uncurated.

On this clone: Its antigen is still unknown. Base-call qualities are not available, and no considerably larger clone is one nucleotide away.

The trim is 6 bases for V and 7 bases for J, with a gap of 16 bases between the germline ends. CDR1 and CDR2 are drawn from the germline V gene (reference sequence): MNHNY, SVGAGI. The cysteine opens and the phenylalanine closes a CDR3 of 15 amino acids. Just the 45-base CDR3 DNA is kept, in frame starting at base 1. TCRbeta CDR3 regions were amplified from genomic DNA using the immunoSEQ Assay, a bias-controlled multiplex PCR. In the source study's methods: The number of nucleated cells in each sample was estimated by amplification of reference gene primers within the assay. Sequence reads were collapsed and filtered to measure the absolute abundance of every unique TCRbeta CDR3 rearrangement. For each sample, productive Simpson clonality was calculated as the square root of Simpson's diversity index over productive rearrangements. Sourced from immuneACCESS, this table was stored by TCRdb with only in-frame sequences that have V and J called. A share of the clones is absent; for the studies checked, an unresolved V gene accounts for under half, and the remainder has no known explanation. Clone size and V and J calls were adopted from that table, with D and trimming inferred from the DNA. This sample is represented by nearly 250,000 clones; 86% of them were singletons. Of the sample, approximately 6% falls within the top ten clones.

One collaborating source in Seattle enrolled patients while the patients were actively infected and followed the patients over time throughout the course of disease. Collaborating institutions collected whole blood in K2EDTA tubes following their own protocols. For TCRbeta analysis, collaborators shipped samples as frozen whole blood, isolated PBMCs, or DNA extracted from either of those sample types. This chain is built from TRBV6-6 and TRBJ1-6, with the D segment identity uncertain. Sequences were obtained from peripheral blood. The receptor was isolated from a woman older than 75 with COVID-19, enrolled during active disease. The base sequence is TGTGCCAGCAGCCGGGTAGAGCCGTTGAATTCACCCCTCCACTTT. Its protein product is CASSRVEPLNSPLHF.